This TCR beta chain was captured in a study of molecular identifiers for immune sequencing clone quantification (dated 2018 in TCRdb). General notes on the study: In a replicate experiment, RNA from roughly 21,000 or 96,000 naive CD8 T cells was split into five aliquots, four of which were sequenced. CD8 T cells were used in a methods study to benchmark molecular-identifier clustering-based TCR repertoire sequencing (MIDCIRS) and TCR RNA copy counting.

What the authors observed across the whole study: The sizes of highly expanded clones could end up underestimated when identical TCR molecules share a barcode. Naive libraries contained spiked-in Jurkat TCR RNA (approximately nine copies' worth), which is not part of the donor repertoire. Even against a background of some 1 million naive CD8 T cells, spiked-in Jurkat TCR RNA amounting to a single cell's worth was reported to be detectable. In CMV-specific effector cells, over 99% of molecules were held by clones above 20 RNA copies, whereas under 1% of molecules were held by such clones in naive cells. Around 2.8 recovered TCR RNA copies per cell were obtained by modeling, versus around 9.8 by digital PCR, implying a capture efficiency of roughly 32%. When barcode sub-clustering was left out, chimeric consensus sequences inflated TCR diversity, with chimeras reaching as high as 47%.

The CDR3 is 12 amino acids long, termini counted. Just CDR3 DNA is preserved here, 36 bases in frame from base 1. CDR1 and CDR2 are read off the germline V gene (reference sequence) as GTSNPN and SVGIG. Trimming costs V 1 base and J 3 bases, and their ends lie 7 bases apart. The sample holds a few counts of this clonotype. Its antigen is currently not known. It is likely a read error, because the conserved phenylalanine at the end of the CDR3 is missing. Libraries of naive CD8 T cells were generated from roughly 21,000 to 960,000 sorted cells, with 10%, 30% or 50% of the purified RNA used. Naive CD8 T cells, defined as CD8+CD4-CCR7+CD45RA+, were FACS-sorted into RLT Plus buffer on a BD FACSAria II. To test detection sensitivity, Jurkat RNA equivalent to more than 9 TCR copies was spiked into samples of about 18,000-1,000,000 naive CD8 T cells. Enrichment of CD8 T cells was performed with RosetteSep CD8+ T Cell Enrichment Cocktail and Ficoll-Paque, after which ACK red cell lysis was carried out.

Library preparation used PCR. The listed sequencing device is NextSeq 500. Preparation of bulk TCR libraries followed a previously described approach, with the TCR primers listed in Table S5. Purification of total RNA was performed with the Qiagen AllPrep DNA/RNA kit. Before analysis, reads from multiple sequencing runs of one library were combined. In the paper's pipeline: Reads were retained only if the reads had an exact TCR constant sequence, and the retained reads were trimmed to 150 nt and grouped according to their 12-nt molecular barcodes. Within each barcode group, reads were sub-clustered at a 15% Levenshtein threshold, and quality-weighted consensus sequences were built per RNA molecule. Non-functional sequences were excluded, and lower-count sequences lying one edit away from another sequence were also excluded. Barcode sub-clusters with fewer than 20% of the maximum read count were removed, based on fitting two negative binomial distributions. Clones were called with MiXCR by TCRdb after fastp trimmed the public reads at Q25, and only in-frame beta chains were retained. Entries are consolidated by CDR3 protein sequence, retaining the most common genes and DNA. For this entry, the V and J calls and clone size follow TCRdb and not the study's own pipeline. The sample table contains 85,000 to 100,000 distinct CDR3 sequences; only one count was recorded for roughly 26% of them. Of the sample, 0.85% to 0.95% is held by the ten largest clones.

The receptor's source is a human donor in good health. Some libraries in this study had Jurkat cell RNA spiked in. Recombination linked TRBV30 to TRBJ2-7; a confident D gene designation cannot be given. The sample comprised naive CD8+ T cells from blood, with Jurkat cell RNA spiked in. The cell subset or site label corresponds to: FACS-sorted CD8+CD4-CCR7+CD45RA+ naive T cells. The CDR3 has the sequence CAWSALDYEQYI. At the DNA level, the sequence is TGTGCCTGGAGTGCCCTAGACTACGAGCAGTACATC.